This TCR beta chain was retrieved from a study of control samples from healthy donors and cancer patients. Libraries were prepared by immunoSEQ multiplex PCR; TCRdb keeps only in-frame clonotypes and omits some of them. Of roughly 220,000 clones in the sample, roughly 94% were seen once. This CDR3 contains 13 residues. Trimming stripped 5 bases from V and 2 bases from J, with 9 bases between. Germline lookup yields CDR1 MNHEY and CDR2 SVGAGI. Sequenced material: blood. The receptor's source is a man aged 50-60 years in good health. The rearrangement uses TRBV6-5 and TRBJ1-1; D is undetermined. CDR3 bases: TGTGCCAGCAGTCTCGGACGAAACACTGAAGCTTTCTTT. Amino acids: CASSLGRNTEAFF.